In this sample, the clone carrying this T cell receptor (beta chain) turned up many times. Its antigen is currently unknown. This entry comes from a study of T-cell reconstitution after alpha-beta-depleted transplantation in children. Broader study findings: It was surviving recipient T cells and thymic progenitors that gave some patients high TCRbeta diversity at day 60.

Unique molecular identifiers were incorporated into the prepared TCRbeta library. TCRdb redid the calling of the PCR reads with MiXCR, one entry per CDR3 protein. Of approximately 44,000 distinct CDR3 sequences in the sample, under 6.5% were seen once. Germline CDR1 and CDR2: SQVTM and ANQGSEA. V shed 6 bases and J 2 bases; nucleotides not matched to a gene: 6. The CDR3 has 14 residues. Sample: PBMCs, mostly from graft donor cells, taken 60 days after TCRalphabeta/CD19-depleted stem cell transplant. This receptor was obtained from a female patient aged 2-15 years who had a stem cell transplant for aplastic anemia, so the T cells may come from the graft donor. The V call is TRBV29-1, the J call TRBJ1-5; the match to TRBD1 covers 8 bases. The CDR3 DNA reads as TGCAGCGTGGCGGACAGGGCGGGCAATCAGCCCCAGCATTTT. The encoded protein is CSVADRAGNQPQHF.